These 9 T cell receptor beta chains were all obtained from the same sample, sequenced in a study of blood T cell repertoires in COVID-19 (TCRdb year 2020). The protocol used for the library was the immunoSEQ multiplex PCR assay. The source is immuneACCESS, and TCRdb retained only in-frame sequences with V and J called. Part of the clones is not carried over; for the studies checked, unresolved V genes explain less than half of this, and the remainder is unexplained. The sample yields 150,000 to 200,000 clones; around 87% were counted once. Around 0.63% of the sample is taken by the ten largest. The sequencing input was peripheral blood. Every receptor here comes from a man in his fifties with acute or convalescent COVID-19.

The chain combines TRBV4-1 with TRBJ2-5; the D gene is possibly TRBD2 (5 bases). The V and J ends lost 0 bases and 2 bases respectively, with 10 bases between them. Germline CDR1 MGHRA, CDR2 YSYEKL. CDR3 length: 15 residues. CDR3 amino acids: CASSQEPRGQETQYF. CDR3 nucleotide sequence: TGCGCCAGCAGCCAAGAGCCTCGGGGACAAGAGACCCAGTACTTC.

The chain links TRBV6-2 or TRBV6-3 to TRBJ1-5, with D possibly matching TRBD1 (5 bases). Trimming removed 2 bases at V and 4 bases at J, with 9 bases between. This CDR3 comprises 14 residues. Germline values: CDR1 MNHEY, CDR2 SVGEGT. The CDR3 here is CASSYTRVNQPQHF. The CDR3 DNA is TGTGCCAGCAGTTACACCAGGGTTAATCAGCCCCAGCATTTT.

This chain links TRBV28 with TRBJ1-4, with TRBD1 as a possible D gene (6 bases). The V end lost 6 bases, the J end lost 7 bases, and 18 bases lay between the germline ends. Germline-derived CDR1 and CDR2 are MDHEN and SYDVKM. This CDR3 region has 15 residues. The CDR3 bases are TGTGCCAGCAGCCGAAGGACCAGGGGTGGTGAAAAACTGTTTTTT. Translated, it gives CASSRRTRGGEKLFF.

This chain uses TRBV7-9 with TRBJ1-4; 7 positions agree with TRBD1. The germline V gene encodes CDR1 SEHNR and CDR2 FQNEAQ (reference sequence). Trimming at V came to 5 bases and at J to 7 bases, leaving 10 bases not matched to a gene. CDR3 length equals 15 residues. This CDR3 reads CASSTGVTAGEKLFF. The CDR3 DNA reads TGTGCCAGCAGCACAGGGGTTACCGCGGGTGAAAAACTGTTTTTT.

The chain carries TRBV7-2 and TRBJ2-3; 8 bases are a match to TRBD2. V lost 2 bases to trimming and J lost 3 bases; unmatched junction nucleotides: 13. This CDR3 region has 18 residues. Germline CDR1 SGHTA, CDR2 FQGNSA. CDR3 residues: CASSLKGGWRGVTDTQYF. As DNA, the CDR3 is TGTGCCAGCAGCTTAAAGGGGGGCTGGCGGGGGGTTACAGATACGCAGTATTTT.

The V gene is TRBV5-6, the J gene TRBJ2-2; D unclear. CDR1 SGHDT and CDR2 YYEEEE come from the germline V gene. The V gene lost 4 bases and the J gene lost 4 bases, with 14 bases spanning the gap. The CDR3 is made up of 15 amino acids. Here the CDR3 reads CASSGAGSGTGELFF. Here the CDR3 DNA reads TGTGCCAGCAGCGGCGCTGGGTCGGGCACCGGGGAGCTGTTTTTT.

The V call is TRBV28, the J call TRBJ1-2, with 8 bases matching TRBD1. After removal of 6 bases from V and 4 bases from J, the junction contained 7 bases not matched to a gene. Germline CDR1 MDHEN, CDR2 SYDVKM. The CDR3 covers 14 residues. The CDR3 coding sequence is TGTGCCAGCAGCGAGGGACAGGATACCTATGGCTACACCTTC. Translated: CASSEGQDTYGYTF.

The chain carries TRBV7-9 and TRBJ2-3, with a possible D match to TRBD1 (6 bases). Deletions cut 5 bases from V and 3 bases from J, with 15 bases between. This CDR3 is 15 amino acids long. Germline-derived CDR1 and CDR2 are SEHNR and FQNEAQ (reference sequence). The CDR3 nucleotides are TGTGCCAGCAGCAAACGGGACACACCGACAGATACGCAGTATTTT. As protein: CASSKRDTPTDTQYF.

The chain has TRBV4-1 and TRBJ1-5, with D perhaps TRBD1 (5 bases). The germline V gene has CDR1 MGHRA and CDR2 YSYEKL. The CDR3 runs to 14 residues. The V end lost 5 bases, the J end lost 0 bases, and 8 bases lay between the germline ends. The CDR3 DNA reads as TGCGCCAGCAGCTCGACAGATAGCAATCAGCCCCAGCATTTT. Translating it yields CASSSTDSNQPQHF.